This is a list of T cell receptor beta chains from one sample in a study of T cell responses to AZD1222 COVID-19 vaccine. Produced via immunoSEQ multiplex PCR; TCRdb's table is partial and in-frame only. The repertoire has approximately 110,000 clones, around nine tenths of them found once; the top ten carry almost 4.5%. The sequences come from peripheral blood, collected on day 0 of AZD1222 vaccination. These TCRs come from an adult in good health. Both conserved end residues are trimmed from each CDR3.

>TRBV28
ASSRQGAMETQY
>TRBV5-1
ASSQQGAGNYGYT
>TRBV6-5
ASSLRRGHEQF
>TRBV15
ATSRFYSNQPQH
>TRBV29-1
SVVGTPGQPQH
>TRBV2
ASRSTGVRYGYT
>TRBV19
ASSRDRYSNQPQH
>TRBV28
AATPQVNQPQH
>TRBV10-3
AISDRQSYEQY
>TRBV6-4
ASREPLAVNTGELF
>TRBV2
ASSRTDSGANVLT
>TRBV19
ASSRGLKNTEAF
>TRBV9
ASSPGGLQETQY
>TRBV21-1
AGIRGQGRVSSYEQY
>TRBV18
ASSPLGGKQPQH
>TRBV6-5
ASSLAQINEKLF
>TRBV7-2
ASSLAGWTSGRENEQF
>TRBV7-6
ASSIESSSVGNNEQF
>TRBV2
ASSARGLVEQY
>TRBV18
ASSTSGQAAGETQY
>TRBV30
AWSRGTSYEQY
>TRBV7-9
ASSTGPTGELF
>TRBV7-2
ASSRVRGTEAF
>TRBV4-1
ASSQDVLAGARPYNEQF
>TRBV2
ASSEALRPDTQY
>TRBV30
AWSSTDYEQY
>TRBV27
ASSIRGNNEQF
>TRBV27
ASSPLGGETQY
>TRBV10-3
AISEPSRGMDGYT
>TRBV5-5
ASSFSGRATDTQY
>TRBV5-1
ASSRTSTGNYGYT
>TRBV11-3
ASSSTGTANTGELF
>TRBV6-6
ASSQSGPSYEQY